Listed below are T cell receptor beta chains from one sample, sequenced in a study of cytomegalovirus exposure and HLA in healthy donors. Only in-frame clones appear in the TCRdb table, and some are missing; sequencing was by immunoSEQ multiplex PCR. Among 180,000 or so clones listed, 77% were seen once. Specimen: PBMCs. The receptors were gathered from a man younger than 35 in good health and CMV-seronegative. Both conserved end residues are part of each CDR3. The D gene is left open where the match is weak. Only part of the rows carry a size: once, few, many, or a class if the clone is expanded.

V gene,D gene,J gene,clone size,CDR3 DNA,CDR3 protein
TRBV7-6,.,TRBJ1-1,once,TGTGCCAGCAGCTGGGACATGAACACTGAAGCTTTCTTT,CASSWDMNTEAFF
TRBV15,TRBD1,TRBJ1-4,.,TGTGCCACCGGGGGACAGCAAAATGAAAAACTGTTTTTT,CATGGQQNEKLFF
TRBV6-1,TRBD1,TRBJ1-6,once,TGTGCCAGCAGTGCCCGGGACAGAGAATTGAATTCACCCCTCCACTTT,CASSARDRELNSPLHF
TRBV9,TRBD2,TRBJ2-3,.,TGTGCCAGCGCAAGCGGGAGGTTTCGTGCTAGCACAGATACGCAGTATTTT,CASASGRFRASTDTQYF
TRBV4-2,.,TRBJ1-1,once,TGTGCCAGCAGCCCATCGACATTGGGGAACACTGAAGCTTTCTTT,CASSPSTLGNTEAFF
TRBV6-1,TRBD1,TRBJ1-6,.,TGTGCCAGCAGCCACGACAGGGGTCCGAATTCACCCCTCCACTTT,CASSHDRGPNSPLHF
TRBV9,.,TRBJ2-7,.,TGTGCCAGCAGGGGTTTGACGGGGGAGCAGTACTTC,CASRGLTGEQYF
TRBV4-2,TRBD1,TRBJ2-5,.,TGTGCCAGCAGCCAAGATCTACTACAGGGGCAAGGGACCCAGTACTTC,CASSQDLLQGQGTQYF
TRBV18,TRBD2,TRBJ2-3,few,TGTGCCAGCTCATCCCTAACTGGGACTAGCCGGCCTCAGCAGTATTTT,CASSSLTGTSRPQQYF
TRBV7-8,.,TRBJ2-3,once,TGTGCCAGCAGCTTAGATAGTACGCAGTATTTT,CASSLDSTQYF
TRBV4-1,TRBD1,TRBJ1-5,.,TGCGCCAGCAGCCAAGGGGACAGCAGCAATCAGCCCCAGCATTTT,CASSQGDSSNQPQHF
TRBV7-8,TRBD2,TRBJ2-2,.,TGTGCCAGCAGCTTAGCCGGACTAGCGGGGTTGAACACCGGGGAGCTGTTTTTT,CASSLAGLAGLNTGELFF
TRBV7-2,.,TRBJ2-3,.,TGTGCCAGCAGCCCCCGAACCCTAAGCAAAGATACGCAGTATTTT,CASSPRTLSKDTQYF
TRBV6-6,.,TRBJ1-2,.,TGTGCCAGCAGTGAGCAGGGTATCGCCTACTATGGCTACACCTTC,CASSEQGIAYYGYTF
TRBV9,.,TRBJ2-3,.,TGTGCCAGCAGCCGTGAAGCGGTTGGGGCAGATACGCAGTATTTT,CASSREAVGADTQYF
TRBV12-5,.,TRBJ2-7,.,TGTGCTAGTGGGGCCGGGGGGCTGTACGAGCAGTACTTC,CASGAGGLYEQYF
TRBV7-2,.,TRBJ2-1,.,TGTGCCAGCAGCCCTCGACTAGACCTAGCGAATGAGCAGTTCTTC,CASSPRLDLANEQFF
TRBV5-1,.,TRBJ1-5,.,TGCGCCAGCAGCGCAGGGGAACTGGAGCCCCAGCATTTT,CASSAGELEPQHF
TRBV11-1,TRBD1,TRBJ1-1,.,TGTGCCAGCAGCTTCACGACAGGGTCCGACACTGAAGCTTTCTTT,CASSFTTGSDTEAFF
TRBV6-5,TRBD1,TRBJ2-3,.,TGTGCCAGCAGTTACGGACAGGCTTCCACAGATACGCAGTATTTT,CASSYGQASTDTQYF
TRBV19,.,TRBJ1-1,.,TGTGCCAGTAGTATACAGGGAGGGGGAAGGAACACTGAAGCTTTCTTT,CASSIQGGGRNTEAFF
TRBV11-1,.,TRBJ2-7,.,TGTGCCAGCAGCTTTTTACATACGAACCCCTACGAGCAGTACTTC,CASSFLHTNPYEQYF
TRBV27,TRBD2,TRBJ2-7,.,TGTGCCAGCAGTCTAACCTGGACTAGCTCCTACGAGCAGTACTTC,CASSLTWTSSYEQYF
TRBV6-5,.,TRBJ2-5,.,TGTGCCAGCAGTTATCAGGGGGGCGGGTCGGAGACCCAGTACTTC,CASSYQGGGSETQYF
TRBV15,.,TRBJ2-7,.,TGTGCCACCAGCTGGAATGGACAGGAGCAGTACTTC,CATSWNGQEQYF
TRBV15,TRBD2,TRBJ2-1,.,TGTGCCACCAGCAGAAGATGGACTAGCGGGAGACTGAATGAGCAGTTCTTC,CATSRRWTSGRLNEQFF
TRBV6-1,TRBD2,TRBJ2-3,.,TGTGCCAGCAGTGACCGACTAGCGGGAGGCACAGATACGCAGTATTTT,CASSDRLAGGTDTQYF
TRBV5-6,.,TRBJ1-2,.,TGTGCCAGCAGCTCCCCGGCGGGGTTGGGTGGCTACACCTTC,CASSSPAGLGGYTF
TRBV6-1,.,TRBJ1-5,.,TGTGCCAGCAGTGTAGGGGTAGGCAATCAGCCCCAGCATTTT,CASSVGVGNQPQHF
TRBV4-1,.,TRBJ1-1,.,TGCGCCAGCAGCCAAGTCCGGGGGGGGAACACTGAAGCTTTCTTT,CASSQVRGGNTEAFF
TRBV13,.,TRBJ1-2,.,TGTGCCAGCAGCTTAGGGACTGAGCCTAACTATGGCTACACCTTC,CASSLGTEPNYGYTF
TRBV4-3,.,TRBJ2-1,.,TGCGCCAGCAGCCAGGCCAATGAGCAGTTCTTC,CASSQANEQFF
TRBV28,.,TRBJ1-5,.,TGTGCCAGCAGCACCAGGGGAGTGACTCAGCCCCAGCATTTT,CASSTRGVTQPQHF
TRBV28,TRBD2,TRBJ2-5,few,TGTGCCAGCAGTCCCAGACTAGCGGTTGAAGAGACCCAGTACTTC,CASSPRLAVEETQYF
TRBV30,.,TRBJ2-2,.,TGTGCCTGGAGTGTACAATTGGGGAGCACCGGGGAGCTGTTTTTT,CAWSVQLGSTGELFF
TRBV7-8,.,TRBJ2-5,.,TGTGCCAGCAGCTTAGGGATCGGAAAGCGGGAGACCCAGTACTTC,CASSLGIGKRETQYF
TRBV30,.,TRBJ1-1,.,TGTGCCTGGGCAGGGAACACTGAAGCTTTCTTT,CAWAGNTEAFF
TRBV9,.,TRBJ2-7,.,TGTGCCAGCAGCGTAGGCAGTATCTCTAGCGAGCAGTACTTC,CASSVGSISSEQYF
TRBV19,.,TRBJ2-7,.,TGTGCCAGTAGTATCGGCCTTTTCGGGGGTACCCACGAGCAGTACTTC,CASSIGLFGGTHEQYF
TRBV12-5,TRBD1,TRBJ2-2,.,TGTGCTAGTGGTTTGGTCCACCGGGACAGGGGGAGTCAGGTGGACACCGGGGAGCTGTTTTTT,CASGLVHRDRGSQVDTGELFF
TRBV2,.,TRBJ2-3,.,TGTGCCAGCATCAATTTGAGGTACACAGATACGCAGTATTTT,CASINLRYTDTQYF
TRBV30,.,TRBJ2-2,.,TGTGCCTGGTCGGTAGAGGGTAGCGGGGAGCTGTTTTTT,CAWSVEGSGELFF
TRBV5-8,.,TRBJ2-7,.,TGTGCCACCCAACAGGGGAGGTTCTCCTACGAGCAGTACTTC,CATQQGRFSYEQYF
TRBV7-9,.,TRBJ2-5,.,TGTGCCAGCAGGGACTTGATCAGGGAGACCCAGTACTTC,CASRDLIRETQYF
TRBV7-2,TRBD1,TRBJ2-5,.,TGTGCCAGCAGTCCTACAGGGGACACCTTAGAGACCCAGTACTTC,CASSPTGDTLETQYF
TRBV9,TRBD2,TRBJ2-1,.,TGTGCCAGCAGCGCTGAGACTAGCGGGATATACAATGAGCAGTTCTTC,CASSAETSGIYNEQFF
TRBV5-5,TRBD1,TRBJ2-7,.,TGTGCCAGCAGCTTGAGGGGCTTCCCAGGGGGCTTCTACGAGCAGTACTTC,CASSLRGFPGGFYEQYF
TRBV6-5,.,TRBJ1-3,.,TGTGCCAGCAGTTACCGACCGGACAGCCCTGGAAACACCATATATTTT,CASSYRPDSPGNTIYF
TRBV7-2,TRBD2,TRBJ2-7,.,TGTGCCAGCAGCTTATCTCTAGCGGCAACCTACGAGCAGTACTTC,CASSLSLAATYEQYF
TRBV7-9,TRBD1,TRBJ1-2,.,TGTGCCAGCAGCTTAGGACAGGGGTCTAACTATGGCTACACCTTC,CASSLGQGSNYGYTF
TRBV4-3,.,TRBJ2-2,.,TGCGCCAGCAGCCAAAACGCGGCAGTCAGCGGGGAGCTGTTTTTT,CASSQNAAVSGELFF
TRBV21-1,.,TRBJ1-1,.,TGTGCCAGCAGCAAAGAAAGGACAGGGACGGGCACTGAAGCTTTCTTT,CASSKERTGTGTEAFF
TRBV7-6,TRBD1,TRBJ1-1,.,TGTGCCAGCAGCTTGCAGGGGGCGGGCAGAGGGATCACTGAAGCTTTCTTT,CASSLQGAGRGITEAFF
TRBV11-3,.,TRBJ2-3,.,TGTGCCAGCAGCTCTAACAGCCAGAGCACAGATACGCAGTATTTT,CASSSNSQSTDTQYF
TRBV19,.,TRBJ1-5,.,TGTGCCAGTAGTATCGAGGAGGTGGGGCCCCAGCATTTT,CASSIEEVGPQHF
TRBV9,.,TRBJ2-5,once,TGTGCCAGCAGCGTGGGAGCGGACTGGATCAAAGAGACCCAGTACTTC,CASSVGADWIKETQYF
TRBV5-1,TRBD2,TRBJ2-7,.,TGCGCCAGCAGCGGGGGACTAGCGGGATCGTACGAGCAGTACTTC,CASSGGLAGSYEQYF
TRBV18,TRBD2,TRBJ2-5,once,TGTGCCAGCTCACTTGGGACTAGTGAGACCCAGTACTTC,CASSLGTSETQYF